These 30 T cell receptor beta chains share one sample of origin, sequenced in a study of T cells in Graves' hyperthyroidism and ophthalmopathy. Amplification of TCR beta CDR3 regions used RNA as the template. During a first-round RT-PCR of the TCR CDR3, the HTBI primer set was used. From the multiplex PCR reads, TCRdb called clonotypes with MiXCR, one entry per CDR3 protein. The table records about 400,000 distinct CDR3 sequences, 15% to 19% of them present only once. The sequencing input was blood. The receptors shown here come from a young woman with Graves' hyperthyroidism.

This clonotype was recorded many times. The chain couples TRBV12-3 or TRBV12-4 to TRBJ1-1, with a possible D match to TRBD1 (5 bases). The CDR3 is made up of 14 amino acids. V dropped 6 bases and J dropped 1 base, with 12 bases sitting between them. The CDR3 sequence: CASSSTRGNTEAFF. The CDR3 coding sequence is TGTGCCAGCAGCTCCACAAGGGGGAACACTGAAGCTTTCTTT.

This clonotype was seen ten or more times. The gene calls are TRBV15 and TRBJ2-5, with D perhaps TRBD1 (6 bases). Between the trimmed V and J ends, which lost 1 base and 2 bases, there was a span of 14 bases. The CDR3 consists of 16 residues. Germline values: CDR1 LNHNV, CDR2 YYDKDF (reference sequence). CDR3 DNA sequence: TGTGCCACCAGCAGAGTTCGACTGGACAGACAAGAGACCCAGTACTTC. Its protein product is CATSRVRLDRQETQYF.

This clonotype occurred many times. The chain combines TRBV20-1 with TRBJ2-5, with 9 bases matching TRBD2. V shed 5 bases, J shed 6 bases, and the junction held 13 bases outside the gene matches. This CDR3 has 15 residues. Germline CDR1 is DFQATT and CDR2 is SNEGSKA (reference sequence). The CDR3 spells CSAPPARTSAQTQYF. The DNA of the CDR3 is TGCAGTGCTCCCCCCGCTAGGACTAGCGCACAGACCCAGTACTTC.

This clonotype was seen ten or more times. The chain combines TRBV20-1 with TRBJ2-5, with 8 positions matching TRBD2. V lost 0 bases, J lost 4 bases, and 7 bases stayed unmatched. This CDR3 region has 15 residues. Germline CDR1 and CDR2: DFQATT and SNEGSKA (reference sequence). The chain's CDR3 is CSARDVAGGLETQYF. The CDR3 DNA sequence: TGCAGTGCTAGAGATGTGGCGGGAGGATTAGAGACCCAGTACTTC.

The rearrangement uses TRBV5-1 and TRBJ2-1; TRBD1 aligns across 9 bases. The CDR3 runs 14 residues. V gave up 2 bases and J gave up 10 bases; unmatched junction bases: 7. The V gene's germline CDR1 is SGHRS and CDR2 YFSETQ. DNA of the CDR3: TGCGCCAGCAGCTTCAAGGGGACAGGGAGGGAGCAGTTCTTC. It yields the protein CASSFKGTGREQFF.

This chain uses TRBV6-1 with TRBJ1-3, with D possibly being TRBD1 (6 bases). There are 14 residues in the CDR3. Per germline, CDR1 MNHNS and CDR2 SASEGT. The V and J ends lost 5 bases and 4 bases respectively, with 12 bases between them. CDR3 nucleotides: TGTGCCAGCAGTACCACAGGGCGAGGAAACACCATATATTTT. Protein: CASSTTGRGNTIYF.

This clonotype was recorded a few times. The DNA for the CDR3 is TGCGCCAGCAGCTCCAATCTAGCGGGGGGGGATACGCAGTATTTT. Translation: CASSSNLAGGDTQYF. The chain carries TRBV5-1 and TRBJ2-3, with TRBD2 matching 12 bases. The V segment lost 3 bases and the J segment 6 bases; nucleotides outside the gene matches: 5. CDR1 is SGHRS and CDR2 is YFSETQ in the germline V gene. This CDR3 has 15 amino acids.

The sample holds many counts of this clonotype. The J gene is TRBJ2-3, the V gene TRBV5-1; D might be TRBD1 or TRBD2, each matching 6 bases. This CDR3 is built from 16 residues. Germline V lookup: CDR1 SGHRS, CDR2 YFSETQ. V lost 4 bases and J 0 bases, leaving 15 bases between the germline ends. CDR3 amino acids: CASSRDWGASTDTQYF. The CDR3 DNA reads as TGCGCCAGCAGCCGGGATTGGGGGGCTAGCACAGATACGCAGTATTTT.

This clonotype was recorded at least ten times. The CDR3 reads CSASVLLAGGTWGEQFF. CDR3 nucleotide sequence: TGCAGTGCTAGCGTTTTGTTAGCGGGAGGGACCTGGGGTGAGCAGTTCTTC. The chain couples TRBV20-1 to TRBJ2-1; 11 positions match TRBD2. The CDR3 runs 17 residues. Germline V gene data show CDR1 as DFQATT and CDR2 as SNEGSKA (reference sequence). The V segment lost 3 bases and the J segment 9 bases; nucleotides outside the gene matches: 16.

In its sample, this clonotype was seen many times. The rearrangement links TRBV5-1 to TRBJ1-4; TRBD1 is a possible D gene (5 bases). V lost 1 base to trimming and J lost 5 bases, with 9 bases between them. The germline gives CDR1 SGHRS, CDR2 YFSETQ. This CDR3 region has 14 residues. In nucleotides, the CDR3 is TGCGCCAGCAGCTTGTCGGCAGGGAATGAAAAACTGTTTTTT. Protein sequence: CASSLSAGNEKLFF.

Only a few counts were recorded for this clonotype. This chain links TRBV19 with TRBJ2-1; D is perhaps TRBD2 (6 bases). Trimming removed 1 base from V and 5 bases from J, with 12 bases in between. In germline, CDR1 is LNHDA, CDR2 SQIVND (reference sequence). The length of the CDR3 is 15 residues. As DNA, the CDR3 is TGTGCCAGTAGTATAGCTAGGCTAGCGCACAATGAGCAGTTCTTC. Its protein is CASSIARLAHNEQFF.

On this clonotype itself: This clone may be a read error of a much larger clone one base away. This chain joins TRBV6-1 and TRBJ2-7; 12 bases match TRBD2. The CDR3 is 21 amino acids. CDR1 and CDR2 (germline): MNHNS, SASEGT. CDR3 in amino acids: CASGEYQLAGGTPIPSYEQYF. The CDR3 nucleotides read TGTGCCAGCGGTGAATACCAACTAGCGGGAGGAACTCCTATCCCTTCCTACGAGCAGTACTTC.

The chain links TRBV6-1 to TRBJ1-5, with a tentative D call TRBD1 (6 bases). Germline CDR1 reads MNHNS; CDR2 reads SASEGT. Trimming removed 4 bases at V and 3 bases at J, with 10 bases between. This CDR3 region has 14 residues. Written as DNA, the CDR3 is TGTGCCAGCAGTGGGGGGGCCTTCAATCAGCCCCAGCATTTT. Residues: CASSGGAFNQPQHF.

This clonotype has at least ten counts. This rearrangement joins TRBV20-1 to TRBJ2-1, with TRBD2 matching 8 bases. This CDR3 spans 16 amino acids. Trimming cost V 2 bases and J 4 bases; bases outside gene matches: 10. Germline V gene lookup returns CDR1 DFQATT and CDR2 SNEGSKA (reference sequence). The CDR3: CSARPTYTSGYNEQFF. CDR3 sequence (DNA): TGCAGTGCTAGACCGACATACACTAGCGGATACAATGAGCAGTTCTTC.

The chain links TRBV25-1 to TRBJ2-7; 9 bases line up with TRBD1. J was trimmed by 6 bases and V by 9 bases; bases with no gene match: 9. This CDR3 contains 13 residues. CDR1 MGHDK and CDR2 SYGVNS come from the germline V gene. The CDR3 region is CAREGQGLGEQYF. CDR3 bases: TGTGCCAGGGAGGGACAGGGATTGGGCGAGCAGTACTTC.

Only a few counts were recorded for this clonotype. The chain is built from TRBV18 and TRBJ2-3; 8 nucleotides line up with TRBD2. Germline lookup yields CDR1 KGHSH and CDR2 LQKENI. Germline trimming cut 4 bases from V and 2 bases from J; bases unmatched to any gene: 2. The CDR3 totals 14 residues. The CDR3 DNA follows: TGTGCCAGCTCACAACTAGCGGACACAGATACGCAGTATTTT. It encodes CASSQLADTDTQYF.

This clonotype was recorded a few times. The chain employs TRBV5-1 and TRBJ2-3, with D perhaps TRBD1 (6 bases). V lost 0 bases to trimming and J lost 2 bases, with 10 bases between them. Germline V lookup: CDR1 SGHRS, CDR2 YFSETQ. This CDR3 has 15 residues. The DNA for the CDR3 is TGCGCCAGCAGCTTGGGGGGGCCCGCCACAGATACGCAGTATTTT. Its protein is CASSLGGPATDTQYF.

CDR3 in DNA: TGTGCCAGCTCCCCTAAGGGGTCTGGGGCCAACGTCCTGACTTTC. Amino acids: CASSPKGSGANVLTF. The V call is TRBV18, the J call TRBJ2-6, with D possibly matching TRBD1 (5 bases). CDR3 length: 15 amino acids. Germline V gene sequence: CDR1 KGHSH, CDR2 LQKENI. The germline V and J ends were trimmed by 6 bases and 1 base, with 10 bases remaining between them.

The chain uses TRBV6-1 and TRBJ1-1; D not resolved. The CDR3 consists of 13 residues. CDR1 MNHNS and CDR2 SASEGT come from the germline V gene. V gave up 9 bases and J gave up 1 base, with 12 bases separating them. The CDR3 loop reads CASSSYQNTEAFF. DNA for the CDR3: TGTGCCAGTAGTAGTTACCAGAACACTGAAGCTTTCTTT.

This clonotype occurred many times. The J gene is TRBJ1-4, the V gene TRBV2; D might be TRBD1 (5 bases). Between the trimmed V and J ends, which lost 4 bases and 8 bases, there was a span of 14 bases. This CDR3 is 14 amino acids long. CDR1 SNHLY and CDR2 FYNNEI come from the germline V gene. CDR3 residues: CASSVWGGKEKLFF. For the CDR3, the DNA is TGTGCCAGCAGTGTTTGGGGGGGAAAGGAAAAACTGTTTTTT.

This clonotype showed up many times. The genes are TRBV2 and TRBJ2-2; TRBD2 agrees at 10 bases. V lost 6 bases, J lost 4 bases, and 11 bases stayed unmatched. Germline values: CDR1 SNHLY, CDR2 FYNNEI. This CDR3 contains 17 residues. In nucleotides, the CDR3 is TGTGCCAGCAGCCGCCCCGAGACTAGCGGGTTCACCGGGGAGCTGTTTTTT. Its protein product is CASSRPETSGFTGELFF.

There are a few counts of this clonotype. The rearrangement links TRBV10-3 to TRBJ2-5, with 11 nucleotides matching TRBD1. Unmatched junction bases numbered 6, after V lost 2 bases and J lost 7 bases. CDR1 ENHRY and CDR2 SYGVKD come from the germline V gene. This CDR3 spans 15 amino acids. CDR3 sequence: CAISEPGQGAGTQYF. CDR3 nucleotide sequence: TGTGCCATCAGTGAGCCAGGACAGGGGGCCGGGACCCAGTACTTC.

The chain recombines TRBV20-1 with TRBJ1-5; D unresolved. Germline CDR1 DFQATT, CDR2 SNEGSKA (reference sequence). The CDR3 covers 13 residues. With 3 bases removed from V and 0 bases from J, the gap between germline ends came to 6 bases. Written as DNA, the CDR3 is TGCAGTGCTAGTCGTCGTAGCAATCAGCCCCAGCATTTT. Translated, it gives CSASRRSNQPQHF.

DNA of the CDR3: TGTGCCAGCTCCAGGAGAGGGGAGGCAGATACGCAGTATTTT. This sequence encodes CASSRRGEADTQYF. This chain uses TRBV25-1 with TRBJ2-3, with D possibly being TRBD2 (6 bases). V dropped 8 bases and J dropped 4 bases, with 16 bases sitting between them. This CDR3 spans 14 amino acids. In germline, CDR1 is MGHDK, CDR2 SYGVNS.

In its sample, this clonotype was seen many times. This chain uses TRBV5-6 with TRBJ2-5; D uncertain. V lost 6 bases, J lost 4 bases, and 16 bases lay in between. There are 14 residues in the CDR3. Germline assignment: CDR1 SGHDT and CDR2 YYEEEE. This CDR3 is CASNSKDGRETQYF. For the CDR3, the DNA is TGTGCCAGCAATAGCAAGGACGGACGAGAGACCCAGTACTTC.

This chain links TRBV4-1 with TRBJ2-7; a weak D match, TRBD1 (8 bases). Germline lookup yields CDR1 MGHRA and CDR2 YSYEKL. V lost 5 bases and J lost 4, with 18 bases in between. The CDR3 is made up of 15 amino acids. In nucleotides, the CDR3 is TGCGCCAGCAGCAAAATCTACAGGGGGGGTTACGAGCAGTACTTC. It encodes CASSKIYRGGYEQYF.

This clonotype came up many times. The chain employs TRBV28 and TRBJ1-1, with D uncertain. The CDR3 totals 15 residues. CDR1 and CDR2 (germline): MDHEN, SYDVKM. Trimming stripped 6 bases from V and 0 bases from J, with 14 bases between. CDR3 in DNA: TGTGCCAGCAGCCGACCTTCGGAAATGAACACTGAAGCTTTCTTT. Encoded protein: CASSRPSEMNTEAFF.

In its sample, this clonotype was seen many times. This chain connects TRBV11-2 to TRBJ1-1, with 8 bases fitting TRBD1. CDR1 and CDR2 from the germline V gene are SGHAT and FQNNGV. V dropped 5 bases and J dropped 6; count of bases not matched to a gene: 5. The CDR3 has 13 amino acids. The DNA of the CDR3 is TGTGCCAGCAGCGTAAGGACAGGGTCTGAAGCTTTCTTT. It specifies CASSVRTGSEAFF.

This clonotype was seen only a few times. The chain employs TRBV5-1 and TRBJ2-4, with D hard to call. The CDR3 spans 14 residues. CDR1 and CDR2 (germline): SGHRS, YFSETQ. V lost 4 bases, J lost 0 bases, and 8 bases lay in between. This CDR3 reads CASSGGQAKNIQYF. In DNA, the CDR3 is TGCGCCAGCAGCGGCGGCCAAGCCAAAAACATTCAGTACTTC.

This clonotype was found a few times. One base away lies a much larger clone, so this may be a sequencing read error. This chain links TRBV11-2 with TRBJ2-7, with 9 bases fitting TRBD1. The CDR3 spans 14 residues. From germline, CDR1 is SGHAT and CDR2 FQNNGV. The CDR3 reads CASNGQGHAYEQHF. CDR3 in DNA: TGTGCCAGCAACGGACAGGGGCATGCCTACGAGCAGCACTTC.